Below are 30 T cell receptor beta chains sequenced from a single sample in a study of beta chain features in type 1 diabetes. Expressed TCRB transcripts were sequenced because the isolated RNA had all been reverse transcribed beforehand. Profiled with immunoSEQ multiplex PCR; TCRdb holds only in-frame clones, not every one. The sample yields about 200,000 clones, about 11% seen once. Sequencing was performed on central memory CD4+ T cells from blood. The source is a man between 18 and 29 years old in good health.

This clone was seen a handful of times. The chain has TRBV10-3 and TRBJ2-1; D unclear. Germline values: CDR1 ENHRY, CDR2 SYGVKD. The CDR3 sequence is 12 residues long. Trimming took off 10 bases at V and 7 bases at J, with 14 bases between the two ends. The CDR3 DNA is TGTGCCAGCAGCGCGGTGTCTAATGAGCAGTTCTTC. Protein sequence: CASSAVSNEQFF.

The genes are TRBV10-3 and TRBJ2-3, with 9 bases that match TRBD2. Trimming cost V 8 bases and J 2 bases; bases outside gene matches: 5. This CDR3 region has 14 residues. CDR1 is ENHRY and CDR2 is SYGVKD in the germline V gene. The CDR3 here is CAISGGRATDTQYF. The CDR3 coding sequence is TGTGCCATCTCCGGCGGGAGGGCCACAGATACGCAGTATTTT.

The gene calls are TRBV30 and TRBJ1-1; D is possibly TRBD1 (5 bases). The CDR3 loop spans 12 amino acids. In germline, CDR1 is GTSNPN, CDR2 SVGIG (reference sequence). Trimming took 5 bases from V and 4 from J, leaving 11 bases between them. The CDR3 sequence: CAWSTGVTEAFF. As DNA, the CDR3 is TGTGCCTGGTCTACAGGAGTCACTGAAGCTTTCTTT.

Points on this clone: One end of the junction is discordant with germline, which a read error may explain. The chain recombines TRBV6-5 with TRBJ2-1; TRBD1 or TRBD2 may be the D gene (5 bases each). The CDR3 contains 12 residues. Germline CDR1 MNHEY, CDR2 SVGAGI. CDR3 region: CASSYSRGEKFF. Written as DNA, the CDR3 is TGTGCCAGCAGTTACTCGAGGGGTGAGAAGTTCTTC.

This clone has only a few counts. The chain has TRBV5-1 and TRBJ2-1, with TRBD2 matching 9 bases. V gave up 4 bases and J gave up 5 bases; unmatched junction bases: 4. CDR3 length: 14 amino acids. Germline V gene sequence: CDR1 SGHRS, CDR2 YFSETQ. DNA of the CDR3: TGCGCCAGCAGCGCGCGACTAGCGGACAATGAGCAGTTCTTC. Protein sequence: CASSARLADNEQFF.

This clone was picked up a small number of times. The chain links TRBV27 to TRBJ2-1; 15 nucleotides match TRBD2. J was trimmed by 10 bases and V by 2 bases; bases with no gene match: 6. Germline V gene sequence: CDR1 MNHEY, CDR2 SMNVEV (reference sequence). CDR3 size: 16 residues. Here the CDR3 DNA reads TGTGCCAGCAGTTTACTGGGACTAGCGGGAGGTACCGAGCAGTTCTTC. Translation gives CASSLLGLAGGTEQFF.

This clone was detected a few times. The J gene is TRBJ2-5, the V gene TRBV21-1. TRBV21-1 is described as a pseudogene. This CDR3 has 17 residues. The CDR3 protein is CASSKGETGQRKGAQYF. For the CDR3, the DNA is TGTGCCAGCAGCAAAGGGGAGACGGGCCAGAGAAAAGGGGCCCAGTACTTC.

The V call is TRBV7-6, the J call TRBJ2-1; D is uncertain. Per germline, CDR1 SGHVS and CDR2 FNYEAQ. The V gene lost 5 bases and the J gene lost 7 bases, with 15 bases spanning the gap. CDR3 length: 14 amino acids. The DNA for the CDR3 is TGTGCCAGCAGCCCACGACTGACGATTAATGAGCAGTTCTTC. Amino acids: CASSPRLTINEQFF.

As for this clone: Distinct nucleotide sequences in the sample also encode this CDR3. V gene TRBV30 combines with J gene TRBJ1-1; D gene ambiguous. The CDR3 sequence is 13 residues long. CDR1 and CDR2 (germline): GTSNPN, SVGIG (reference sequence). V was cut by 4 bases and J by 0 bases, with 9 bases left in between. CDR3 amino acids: CAWTRNLNTEAFF. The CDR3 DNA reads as TGTGCCTGGACGAGGAACCTGAACACTGAAGCTTTCTTT.

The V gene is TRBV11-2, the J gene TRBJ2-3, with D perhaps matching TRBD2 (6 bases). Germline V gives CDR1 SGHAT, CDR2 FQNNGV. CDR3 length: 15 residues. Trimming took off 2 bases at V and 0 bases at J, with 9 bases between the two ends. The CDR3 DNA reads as TGTGCCAGCAGCTTACTAGCGATTAGCACAGATACGCAGTATTTT. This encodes CASSLLAISTDTQYF. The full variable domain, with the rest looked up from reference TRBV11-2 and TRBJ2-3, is EAGVAQSPRYKIIEKRQSVAFWCNPISGHATLYWYQQILGQGPKLLIQFQNNGVVDDSQLPKDRFSAERLKGVDSTLKIQPAKLEDSAVYLCASSLLAISTDTQYFGPGTRLTVL.

The CDR3 DNA follows: TGTGCTAGTGCCTTATCTACCCGCTATTACAATGAGCAGTTCTTC. Its translation: CASALSTRYYNEQFF. The gene calls are TRBV12-5 and TRBJ2-1, with D hard to call. The CDR3 loop spans 15 amino acids. The germline V gene has CDR1 LGHNT and CDR2 FRNRAP. V dropped 7 bases and J dropped 4 bases, with 17 bases sitting between them. The full variable domain, completed using reference TRBV12-5 and TRBJ2-1, is DARVTQTPRHKVTEMGQEVTMRCQPILGHNTVFWYRQTMMQGLELLAYFRNRAPLDDSGMPKDRFSAEMPDATLATLKIQPSEPRDSAVYFCASALSTRYYNEQFFGPGTRLTVL.

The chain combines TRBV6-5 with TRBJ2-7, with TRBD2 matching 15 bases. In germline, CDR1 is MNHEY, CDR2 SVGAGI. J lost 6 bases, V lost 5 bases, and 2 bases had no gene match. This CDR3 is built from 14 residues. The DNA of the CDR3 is TGTGCCAGCAGTAAGGGACTAGCGGGAGGCGAGCAGTACTTC. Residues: CASSKGLAGGEQYF.

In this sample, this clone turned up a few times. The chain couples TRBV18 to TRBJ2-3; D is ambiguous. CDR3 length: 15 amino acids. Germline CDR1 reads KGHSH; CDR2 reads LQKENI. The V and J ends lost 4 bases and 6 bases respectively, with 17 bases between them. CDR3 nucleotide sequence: TGTGCCAGCTCACTTTCTATCCCAGAGCTGGATACGCAGTATTTT. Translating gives CASSLSIPELDTQYF.

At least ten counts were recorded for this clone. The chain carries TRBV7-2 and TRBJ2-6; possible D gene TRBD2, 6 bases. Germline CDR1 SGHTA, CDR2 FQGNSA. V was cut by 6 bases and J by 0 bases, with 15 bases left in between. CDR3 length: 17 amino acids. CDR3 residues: CASSPRDRSSGANVLTF. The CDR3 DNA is TGTGCCAGCAGTCCGCGGGACCGAAGCTCTGGGGCCAACGTCCTGACTTTC. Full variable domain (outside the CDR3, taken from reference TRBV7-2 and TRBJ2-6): GAGVSQSPSNKVTEKGKDVELRCDPISGHTALYWYRQSLGQGLEFLIYFQGNSAPDKSGLPSDRFSAERTGGSVSTLTIQRTQQEDSAVYLCASSPRDRSSGANVLTFGAGSRLTVL.

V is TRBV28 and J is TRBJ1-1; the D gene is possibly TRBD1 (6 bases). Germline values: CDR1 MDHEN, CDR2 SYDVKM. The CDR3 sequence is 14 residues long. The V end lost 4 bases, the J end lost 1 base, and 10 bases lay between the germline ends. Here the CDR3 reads CASSSPGQNTEAFF. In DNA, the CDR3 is TGTGCCAGCAGTTCCCCGGGACAGAACACTGAAGCTTTCTTT.

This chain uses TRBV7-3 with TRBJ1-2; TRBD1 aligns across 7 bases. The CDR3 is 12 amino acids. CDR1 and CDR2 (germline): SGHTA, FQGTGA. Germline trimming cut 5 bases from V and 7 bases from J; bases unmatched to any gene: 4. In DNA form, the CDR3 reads TGTGCCAGCAGCCCCCCAGGGGGTGGCTACACCTTC. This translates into CASSPPGGGYTF.

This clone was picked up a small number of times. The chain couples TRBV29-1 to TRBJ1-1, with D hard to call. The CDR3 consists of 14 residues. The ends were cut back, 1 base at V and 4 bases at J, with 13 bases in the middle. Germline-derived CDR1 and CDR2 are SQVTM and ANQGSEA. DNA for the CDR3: TGCAGCGTTGAAGTCTGGGGATGGGGCACTGAAGCTTTCTTT. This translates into CSVEVWGWGTEAFF.

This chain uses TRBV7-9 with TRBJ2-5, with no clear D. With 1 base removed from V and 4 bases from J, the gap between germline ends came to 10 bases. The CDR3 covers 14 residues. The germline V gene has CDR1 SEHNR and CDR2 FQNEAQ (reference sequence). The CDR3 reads CASSLGGRSETQYF. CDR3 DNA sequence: TGTGCCAGCAGCTTAGGAGGACGGTCAGAGACCCAGTACTTC.

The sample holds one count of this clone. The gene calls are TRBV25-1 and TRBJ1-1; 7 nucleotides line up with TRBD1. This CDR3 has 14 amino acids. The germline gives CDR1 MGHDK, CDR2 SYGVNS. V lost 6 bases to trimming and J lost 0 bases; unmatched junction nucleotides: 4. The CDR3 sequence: CASRTGQLNTEAFF. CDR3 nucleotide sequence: TGTGCCAGCAGGACGGGACAGCTGAACACTGAAGCTTTCTTT.

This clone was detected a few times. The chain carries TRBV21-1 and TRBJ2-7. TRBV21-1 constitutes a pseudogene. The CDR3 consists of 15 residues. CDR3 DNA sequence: TGTGCCAGCAGCAAAGATTCCGGGCCCTACCACGAGCAGTACTTC. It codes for CASSKDSGPYHEQYF.

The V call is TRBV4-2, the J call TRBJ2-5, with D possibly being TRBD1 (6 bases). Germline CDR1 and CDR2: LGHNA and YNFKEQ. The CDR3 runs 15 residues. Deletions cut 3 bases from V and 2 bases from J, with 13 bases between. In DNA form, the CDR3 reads TGTGCCAGCAGCCACGCGGCAGGGGTGCAAGAGACCCAGTACTTC. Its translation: CASSHAAGVQETQYF.

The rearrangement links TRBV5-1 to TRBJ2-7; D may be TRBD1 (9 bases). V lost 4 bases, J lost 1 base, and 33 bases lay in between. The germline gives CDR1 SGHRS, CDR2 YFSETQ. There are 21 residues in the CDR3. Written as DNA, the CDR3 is TGCGCCAGCAGCCTGATGCCCCAACGGGACAGGGTGACTAGCGTATCCTACGAGCAGTACTTC. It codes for CASSLMPQRDRVTSVSYEQYF.

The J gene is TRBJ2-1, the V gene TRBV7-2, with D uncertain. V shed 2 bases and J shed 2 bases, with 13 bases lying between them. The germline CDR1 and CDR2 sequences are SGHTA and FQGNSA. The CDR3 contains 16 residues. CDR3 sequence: CASSLSPGITYNEQFF. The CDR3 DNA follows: TGTGCCAGCAGCTTATCCCCAGGAATTACCTACAATGAGCAGTTCTTC.

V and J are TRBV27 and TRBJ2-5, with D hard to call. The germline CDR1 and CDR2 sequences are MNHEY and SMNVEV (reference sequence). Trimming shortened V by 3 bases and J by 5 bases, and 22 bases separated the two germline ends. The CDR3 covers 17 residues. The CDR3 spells CASSFWTGLDRRETQYF. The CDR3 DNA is TGTGCCAGCAGTTTTTGGACGGGCTTGGACCGGCGGGAGACCCAGTACTTC.

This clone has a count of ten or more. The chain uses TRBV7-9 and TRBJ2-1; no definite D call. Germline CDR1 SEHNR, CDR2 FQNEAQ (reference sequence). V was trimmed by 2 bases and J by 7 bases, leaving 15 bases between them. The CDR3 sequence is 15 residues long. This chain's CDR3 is CASSLRGEKVNEQFF. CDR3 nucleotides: TGTGCCAGCAGCTTACGAGGAGAAAAAGTGAATGAGCAGTTCTTC.

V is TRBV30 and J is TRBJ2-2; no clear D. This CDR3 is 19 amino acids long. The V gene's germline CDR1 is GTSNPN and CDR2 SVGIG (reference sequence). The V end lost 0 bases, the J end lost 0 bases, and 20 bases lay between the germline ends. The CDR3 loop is CAWSVLRPKNLANTGELFF. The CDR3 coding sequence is TGTGCCTGGAGTGTACTAAGGCCGAAGAATCTCGCGAACACCGGGGAGCTGTTTTTT.

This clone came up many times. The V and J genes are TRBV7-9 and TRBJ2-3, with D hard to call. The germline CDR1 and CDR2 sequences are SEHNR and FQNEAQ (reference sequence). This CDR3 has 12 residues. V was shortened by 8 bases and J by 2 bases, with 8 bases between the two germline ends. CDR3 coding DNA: TGTGCCAGCGGGTATAACACAGATACGCAGTATTTT. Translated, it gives CASGYNTDTQYF.

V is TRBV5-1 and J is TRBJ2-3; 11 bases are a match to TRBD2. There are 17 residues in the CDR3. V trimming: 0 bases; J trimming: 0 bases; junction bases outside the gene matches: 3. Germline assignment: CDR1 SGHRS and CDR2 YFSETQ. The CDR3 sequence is CASSLVASGRSTDTQYF. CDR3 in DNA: TGCGCCAGCAGCTTGGTGGCTAGCGGGAGGAGCACAGATACGCAGTATTTT.

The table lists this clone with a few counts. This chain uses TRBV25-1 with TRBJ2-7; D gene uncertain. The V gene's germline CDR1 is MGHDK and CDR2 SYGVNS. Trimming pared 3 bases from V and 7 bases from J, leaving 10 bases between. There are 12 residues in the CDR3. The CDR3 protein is CASSDSVREQYF. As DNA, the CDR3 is TGTGCCAGCAGTGATTCCGTTCGGGAGCAGTACTTC.

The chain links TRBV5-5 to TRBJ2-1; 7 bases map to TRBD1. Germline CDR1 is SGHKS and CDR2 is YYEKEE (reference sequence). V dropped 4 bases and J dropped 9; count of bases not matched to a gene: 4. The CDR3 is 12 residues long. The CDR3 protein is CASSPQGTEQFF. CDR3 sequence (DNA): TGTGCCAGCAGCCCACAGGGGACTGAGCAGTTCTTC.